What follows is one T cell receptor beta chain and its context. The CDR3 totals 13 residues. Trimming took off 1 base at V and 5 bases at J, with 10 bases between the two ends. The germline V gene has CDR1 SGHDT and CDR2 YYEEEE. This sample is drawn from a study of blood T cell repertoires in COVID-19. About the study: Whether acute or convalescent, the COVID-19 samples came from the United States, Italy and Spain. T cells, B-cell-depleted T cells, or PBMCs supplied cDNA or gDNA.

How the authors handled the data: Estimated nucleated cell counts came from reference gene primer amplification. TCRdb keeps only in-frame clones here, not all; method: immunoSEQ multiplex PCR. V, J and clone size reflect that table, while D and trimming were determined from the DNA. The table records more than 100,000 clones, over 80% of them present only once. The chain has TRBV5-6 and TRBJ2-7; tentatively, D is TRBD2 (6 bases). The sequenced sample was peripheral blood. The origin of this receptor is a man aged 45-60 years with active COVID-19. CDR3 bases: TGTGCCAGCAGCTTGCCGGGCGGGGACGAGCAGTACTTC. Translated: CASSLPGGDEQYF. Supplemented by reference TRBV5-6 and TRBJ2-7, the full variable domain reads DAGVTQSPTHLIKTRGQQVTLRCSPKSGHDTVSWYQQALGQGPQFIFQYYEEEERQRGNFPDRFSGHQFPNYSSELNVNALLLGDSALYLCASSLPGGDEQYFGPGTRLTVT.